This TCR beta chain was profiled in a study of T cell responses to AZD1222 COVID-19 vaccine. Whole-study findings and limits: Following two doses of AZD1222, Spike-specific TCR breadth and depth rose.

Method: immunoSEQ multiplex PCR; TCRdb's copy keeps in-frame clones and lacks some. This table holds 150,000 to 200,000 clones, more than 90% found once. The CDR3 spans 14 residues. Germline V gene sequence: CDR1 PRHDT, CDR2 FYEKMQ (reference sequence). V was shortened by 5 bases and J by 3 bases, with 13 bases between the two germline ends. In regard to this clone: Its specificity is unknown.

The specimen was peripheral blood, collected on day 0 of AZD1222 vaccination. The gene calls are TRBV13 and TRBJ1-2; D is perhaps TRBD1 (5 bases). This TCR derives from an adult in good health. CDR3 nucleotide sequence: TGTGCCAGCAGCCCGGGACTACCGGACTATGGCTACACCTTC. As protein: CASSPGLPDYGYTF.